This T cell receptor (beta chain) came from a study of T cells in Graves' hyperthyroidism and ophthalmopathy. Turning to the study itself: The authors collected peripheral blood at initial diagnosis, before any treatment. General study points: Ophthalmopathy onset followed model prediction by a median about seven months.

The CDR3 length is 17 residues. Trimming took 3 bases from V and 0 from J; bases not matched to a gene: 7. From germline, CDR1 is SNHLY and CDR2 FYNNEI. Researchers amplified the TCR beta CDR3 regions from RNA transcripts. The HTBI primer set drove a first-round RT-PCR of the TCR CDR3. One entry per CDR3 protein, called by TCRdb with MiXCR from the multiplex PCR reads. The data hold more than 300,000 distinct CDR3 sequences, with about 14% observed a single time. Patients with uncontrolled infections, other autoimmune diseases, pregnancy or lactation were excluded. Many counts were recorded for this clonotype. Its cognate antigen is unknown.

The chain combines TRBV2 with TRBJ2-1, with 8 nucleotides matching TRBD1. This TCR came from a woman aged 25 to 39 with Graves' ophthalmopathy. The specimen was blood. The DNA of the CDR3 is TGTGCCAGCAGTGACCCCAGACAGGGGAGCTCCTACAATGAGCAGTTCTTC. Amino acid sequence: CASSDPRQGSSYNEQFF.